A single sample is the source of the 24 T cell receptor beta chains below, sequenced in a study of identical twins. TCRdb reanalysed the 5' RACE reads using MiXCR and keeps one entry per CDR3 protein. The sample shows more than 400,000 distinct CDR3 sequences, 13% to 15% of them seen only once. The same sample was also used in a study of yellow fever vaccine responses in identical twins.

The sequenced material came from CD4+ T cells sorted from blood. The receptors derive from a woman younger than 35 in good health.

The chain employs TRBV20-1 and TRBJ2-1; D uncertain. Deletions cut 0 bases from V and 4 bases from J, with 22 bases between. Germline lookup yields CDR1 DFQATT and CDR2 SNEGSKA (reference sequence). The CDR3 runs to 18 residues. The CDR3 spells CSARDLGSRVNKYNEQFF. The CDR3 DNA reads as TGCAGTGCTAGAGATCTAGGGTCTCGGGTCAACAAATACAATGAGCAGTTCTTC.

This clonotype showed up just a few times. The chain links TRBV28 to TRBJ2-6, with a possible D match to TRBD1 (6 bases). There are 17 residues in the CDR3. Per the germline V gene, CDR1 is MDHEN and CDR2 is SYDVKM. V gave up 2 bases and J gave up 2 bases, with 13 bases separating them. The CDR3 nucleotides are TGTGCCAGCAGTTTACATGCTTACAGGGCTGGGGCCAACGTCCTGACTTTC. Amino acid sequence: CASSLHAYRAGANVLTF.

In its sample, this clonotype was seen once. This chain connects TRBV25-1 to TRBJ2-2; weak D call: TRBD2 (5 bases). This CDR3 region has 15 residues. With 3 bases removed from V and 5 bases from J, the gap between germline ends came to 13 bases. Germline V gene lookup returns CDR1 MGHDK and CDR2 SYGVNS. The CDR3: CASSDPRATTGELFF. The CDR3 region has the DNA TGTGCCAGCAGTGACCCGCGGGCCACTACCGGGGAGCTGTTTTTT.

The gene calls are TRBV20-1 and TRBJ2-5; tentatively, D is TRBD1 (6 bases). This CDR3 comprises 11 residues. Germline CDR1 and CDR2: DFQATT and SNEGSKA (reference sequence). The V end was cut by 6 bases, the J end by 7 bases, with 12 bases between. The CDR3 DNA reads TGCAGTGCCATTCAGGGGTGGACCCAGTACTTC. This encodes CSAIQGWTQYF.

This sequence joins TRBV27 and TRBJ1-6; D perhaps matches TRBD1 (5 bases). The CDR3 runs to 13 residues. Trimming took 8 bases from V and 7 from J, leaving 12 bases between them. The germline V gene has CDR1 MNHEY and CDR2 SMNVEV (reference sequence). CDR3 coding DNA: TGTGCCAGCCCAGACAGATCAAATTCACCCCTCCACTTT. This encodes CASPDRSNSPLHF.

This clonotype was observed a handful of times. V usage is TRBV5-6 and J usage is TRBJ2-5, with D perhaps TRBD1 (6 bases). V was pared by 4 bases and J by 1 base, with 11 bases between. This CDR3 has 14 amino acids. Germline CDR1 is SGHDT and CDR2 is YYEEEE. CDR3 DNA: TGTGCCAGCAGCAAGGACAGATTCCAAGAGACCCAGTACTTC. The encoded protein is CASSKDRFQETQYF.

This clonotype was observed a few times. The V gene is TRBV6-1, the J gene TRBJ2-7; TRBD2 aligns across 8 bases. The CDR3 is 13 residues long. CDR1 is MNHNS, CDR2 SASEGT, per germline. V lost 7 bases, J lost 3 bases, and 5 bases stayed unmatched. The CDR3 DNA reads as TGTGCCAGCAATCCCGGGACTAGCTACGAGCAGTACGTC. Residues: CASNPGTSYEQYV.

The rearrangement joins TRBV7-9 to TRBJ2-3, with D perhaps matching TRBD2 (6 bases). V was cut by 0 bases and J by 6 bases, with 7 bases left in between. The CDR3 is 13 residues long. Germline CDR1 and CDR2: SEHNR and FQNEAQ (reference sequence). The CDR3 region is CASSLARDDTQYF. The CDR3 bases are TGTGCCAGCAGCTTAGCGCGGGACGATACGCAGTATTTT.

The chain is built from TRBV20-1 and TRBJ1-5; D is uncertain. The CDR3 covers 14 residues. Trimming left V 1 base short and J 6 bases short, with 13 bases between. The germline V gene has CDR1 DFQATT and CDR2 SNEGSKA (reference sequence). CDR3 sequence reads: CSARAHPMPQPQHF. CDR3 coding DNA: TGCAGTGCTAGAGCTCATCCGATGCCTCAGCCCCAGCATTTT.

The rearrangement uses TRBV6-1 and TRBJ1-1, with a possible D match to TRBD1 (6 bases). The CDR3 loop spans 16 amino acids. Looked up from germline, CDR1 is MNHNS and CDR2 is SASEGT. Trimming took 3 bases from V and 0 from J, leaving 14 bases between them. CDR3: CASSDKGGGLNTEAFF. The CDR3, as DNA: TGTGCCAGCAGTGACAAAGGGGGAGGGCTGAACACTGAAGCTTTCTTT.

The chain combines TRBV6-6 with TRBJ2-2; D ambiguous. The V gene's germline CDR1 is MNHNY and CDR2 SVGAGI (reference sequence). The CDR3 sequence is 13 residues long. V shed 9 bases and J shed 8 bases, with 16 bases lying between them. The CDR3 DNA reads TGTGCCAGTTCGCCAGTTCCGTCTGGGGAGCTGTTTTTT. The encoded protein is CASSPVPSGELFF.

This clonotype came up a few times. This chain links TRBV12-3 or TRBV12-4 with TRBJ2-7; perhaps D is TRBD1 or TRBD2 (5 bases each). Trimming shortened V by 7 bases and J by 3 bases, and 16 bases separated the two germline ends. The CDR3 is 14 residues long. Here the CDR3 DNA reads TGTGCCAGCACTCTGGCGTCTGGGGGCTACGAGCAGTACTTC. It codes for CASTLASGGYEQYF.

The table lists this clonotype with a few counts. The chain joins TRBV5-6 to TRBJ1-3, with 7 positions matching TRBD1. J was trimmed by 4 bases and V by 4 bases; bases with no gene match: 11. CDR1 and CDR2 from the germline V gene are SGHDT and YYEEEE. The length of the CDR3 is 16 residues. CDR3 bases: TGTGCCAGCAGCCCCGGCCCGACAGGGTCAGGAAACACCATATATTTT. It yields the protein CASSPGPTGSGNTIYF. Using reference TRBV5-6 and TRBJ1-3 for the parts outside the CDR3, the full variable domain is DAGVTQSPTHLIKTRGQQVTLRCSPKSGHDTVSWYQQALGQGPQFIFQYYEEEERQRGNFPDRFSGHQFPNYSSELNVNALLLGDSALYLCASSPGPTGSGNTIYFGEGSWLTVV.

The chain joins TRBV12-3 or TRBV12-4 to TRBJ1-1, with a possible D match to TRBD1 (5 bases). V was shortened by 3 bases and J by 1 base, with 12 bases between the two germline ends. The CDR3 runs to 15 residues. The DNA for the CDR3 is TGTGCCAGCAGTTTTTTCTGGGGGACGAACACTGAAGCTTTCTTT. This codes for CASSFFWGTNTEAFF.

This clonotype was counted a few times. This sequence joins TRBV7-2 and TRBJ2-3; TRBD2 matches at 8 bases. J gave up 5 bases and V 2 bases, and 9 bases lay outside the gene matches. From germline, CDR1 is SGHTA and CDR2 FQGNSA. The CDR3 sequence is 16 residues long. CDR3 amino acids: CASSLLSSGGKDTQYF. In DNA, the CDR3 is TGTGCCAGCAGCTTACTTTCAAGCGGGGGTAAAGATACGCAGTATTTT.

This clonotype has a handful of counts. The gene calls are TRBV12-3 or TRBV12-4 and TRBJ2-1, with D perhaps matching TRBD1 or TRBD2 (5 bases each). The CDR3 sequence is 12 residues long. V was cut by 6 bases and J by 9 bases, with 12 bases left in between. The CDR3 loop is CASRGDSVEQFF. In DNA form, the CDR3 reads TGTGCCAGCAGGGGGGATAGCGTTGAGCAGTTCTTC.

J is TRBJ2-7 and V is TRBV7-6; tentatively, D is TRBD1 (5 bases). There are 14 residues in the CDR3. Trimming removed 3 bases from V and 2 bases from J, with 11 bases in between. The germline gives CDR1 SGHVS, CDR2 FNYEAQ. The CDR3 protein is CASSLETATYEQYF. The CDR3 region has the DNA TGTGCCAGCAGCTTGGAGACAGCTACCTACGAGCAGTACTTC.

In this sample, this clonotype turned up a few times. This chain uses TRBV12-3 or TRBV12-4 with TRBJ2-1, with 9 positions matching TRBD1. The V and J ends lost 5 bases and 1 base, in that order; junction bases with no gene match: 9. The CDR3 runs 17 residues. The CDR3 loop reads CASSTGTGIFSYNEQFF. In DNA form, the CDR3 reads TGTGCCAGCAGTACGGGGACAGGGATATTTTCCTACAATGAGCAGTTCTTC.

This clonotype has ten or more counts. This chain uses TRBV24-1 with TRBJ2-2; 10 positions match TRBD2. Germline V lookup: CDR1 KGHDR, CDR2 SFDVKD. The CDR3 has 14 residues. Germline trimming cut 12 bases from V and 6 bases from J; bases unmatched to any gene: 9. The CDR3 DNA follows: TGTGCCGCCCCTAGCGGGAGTCGCCCCGGGGAGCTGTTTTTT. Its translation: CAAPSGSRPGELFF.

This clonotype was seen only a few times. This rearrangement joins TRBV20-1 to TRBJ2-1; TRBD2 aligns across 15 bases. This CDR3 spans 17 amino acids. The germline CDR1 and CDR2 sequences are DFQATT and SNEGSKA (reference sequence). After removal of 2 bases from V and 4 bases from J, the junction contained 6 bases not matched to a gene. DNA of the CDR3: TGCAGTGCTAGAAAACCGGGACTAGCGGGAGGTTACAATGAGCAGTTCTTC. The encoded protein is CSARKPGLAGGYNEQFF.

This clonotype was seen only a few times. This chain connects TRBV12-3 or TRBV12-4 to TRBJ2-7, with TRBD1 matching 9 bases. This CDR3 contains 15 residues. Germline trimming cut 3 bases from V and 1 base from J; bases unmatched to any gene: 4. DNA of the CDR3: TGTGCCAGCAGTTTTTCCGGGACAGGGTCCTACGAGCAGTACTTC. Residues: CASSFSGTGSYEQYF.

The chain combines TRBV3-1 with TRBJ2-2; either TRBD1 or TRBD2 may fit D (5 bases each). V was pared by 1 base and J by 6 bases, with 15 bases between. The CDR3 consists of 16 residues. CDR1 LGHDT and CDR2 YNNKEL come from the germline V gene (reference sequence). The CDR3 DNA reads TGTGCCAGCAGCCAAGCCCCGGGGCTCGGGTCCGGGGAGCTGTTTTTT. Translated: CASSQAPGLGSGELFF. Together with reference TRBV3-1 and TRBJ2-2, the CDR3 gives the full variable domain: DTAVSQTPKYLVTQMGNDKSIKCEQNLGHDTMYWYKQDSKKFLKIMFSYNNKELIINETVPNRFSPKSPDKAHLNLHINSLELGDSAVYFCASSQAPGLGSGELFFGEGSRLTVL.

J is TRBJ2-1 and V is TRBV6-2 or TRBV6-3, with 7 bases aligning to TRBD2. Germline V gene sequence: CDR1 MNHEY, CDR2 SVGEGT. After removal of 4 bases from V and 0 bases from J, the junction contained 6 bases not matched to a gene. CDR3 size: 16 residues. CDR3 residues: CASSSSGTISYNEQFF. DNA for the CDR3: TGTGCCAGCAGTTCGTCCGGGACTATCTCCTACAATGAGCAGTTCTTC.

In its sample, this clonotype was seen a few times. The chain is built from TRBV6-1 and TRBJ2-3, with TRBD2 identical over 16 bases. Germline V gene lookup returns CDR1 MNHNS and CDR2 SASEGT. The CDR3 has 15 amino acids. With V trimmed by 7 bases and J by 6 bases, 4 bases remained unmatched. CDR3 region: CASKGLAGGSDTQYF. The DNA for the CDR3 is TGTGCCAGCAAGGGACTAGCGGGAGGGTCGGATACGCAGTATTTT.